This TCR beta chain stems from a study of CD8 T cells in ankylosing spondylitis. CDR1 is LGHNA and CDR2 is YSLEER in the germline V gene. Trimming left V 0 bases short and J 5 bases short, with 13 bases between. The CDR3 runs 15 residues. This clonotype was seen at least ten times. What it binds is unknown. As the method for making TCR beta libraries, quantitative 5'-RACE with molecular barcodes was used. TCRdb passed the 5' RACE reads through MiXCR, listing each CDR3 protein once. The sample shows some 450,000 distinct CDR3 sequences, roughly 15% of them seen only once. Whole-study findings and limits: In ankylosing spondylitis patients, matched synovial fluid reportedly showed significant enrichment of disease-linked clones. A TCR beta motif made of fewer than ten highly homologous variants seemed typical of ankylosing spondylitis blood. CD8+ by phenotype, disease-linked clones were relatively rare in peripheral blood.

Sequencing was performed on blood, either unsorted or a sorted T cell fraction (not recorded which). This receptor was taken from a male donor with ankylosing spondylitis. This chain links TRBV4-3 with TRBJ2-5; the D gene is possibly TRBD1 (6 bases). For the CDR3, the DNA is TGCGCCAGCAGCCAAGATCAAGGGGGATGGGAGACCCAGTACTTC. As protein: CASSQDQGGWETQYF.